This T cell receptor beta chain was sequenced for a study of regulatory T cells in long-lasting Graves disease. This clonotype was detected a few times. In building TCR beta libraries, iRepertoire HTBI primers were used together with Arm-PCR of CDR3 regions. TCRdb re-derived calls from the multiplex PCR reads in MiXCR, one entry per CDR3 protein. The sample lists about 560,000 distinct CDR3 sequences; about 15% were seen once. This CDR3 is built from 16 residues. Trimming took 2 bases from V and 4 from J; bases not matched to a gene: 4. Germline V CDR1 and CDR2: SGHTA, FQGTGA. Time point described: newly diagnosed GD, antithyroid drugs for less than 3 months. RNA isolated from PBMCs was used to make the TCR library. These same data were also listed under a study on T cells in Graves' hyperthyroidism and ophthalmopathy.

This TCR derives from a man aged 18 to 29 with Graves disease. The specimen comprised peripheral blood mononuclear cells (PBMCs), sampled at new diagnosis, from a patient treated with antithyroid drugs. The genes are TRBV7-3 and TRBJ2-2; 10 nucleotides line up with TRBD2. The CDR3 sequence: CASSLLASGSTGELFF. In DNA, the CDR3 is TGTGCCAGCAGCTTATTGGCTAGCGGGAGCACCGGGGAGCTGTTTTTT.